The clone carrying this T cell receptor (beta chain) has a handful of counts. The entry originates in a study of T-cell reconstitution after alpha-beta-depleted transplantation in children. Unique molecular identifiers tagged the TCRbeta library. TCRdb redid the calling of the PCR reads with MiXCR, one entry per CDR3 protein. The sample shows around 800,000 distinct CDR3 sequences, about 15% of them seen only once. The CDR3 spans 16 residues. Trimming removed 0 bases from V and 4 bases from J, with 15 bases in between. Germline V CDR1 and CDR2: MGHRA, YSYEKL. This chain links TRBV4-1 with TRBJ1-2; D perhaps matches TRBD1 (5 bases). This sample comprised PBMCs, mostly from graft donor cells, obtained 360 days after TCRalphabeta/CD19-depleted stem cell transplant. The sequence came from a male patient between 10 and 17 years old who had a stem cell transplant for acute lymphoblastic leukemia, so the T cells may come from the graft donor. CDR3 region: CASSQESLWRGYGYTF. Here the CDR3 DNA reads TGCGCCAGCAGCCAAGAGAGCCTATGGAGGGGCTATGGCTACACCTTC.